These 13 T cell receptor beta chains share one sample of origin, sequenced in a study of shared clonotypes between healthy human individuals (dated by TCRdb to about 2020). Library prep was done by the immunoSEQ multiplex PCR assay. This is the immuneACCESS table as TCRdb keeps it, with only in-frame sequences that have V and J called. A part of the clones is gone; compared with another copy, unresolved V genes explain less than half, and the rest is unexplained. Within this sample are about 490,000 clones, with about 80% of them counted one time only. About 12% of the sample rests with the top ten. Sequencing input: PBMCs. The receptors stem from a woman aged 40 to 50 in good health. Some clones in this sample may be carry-over from other donors' samples.

The V call is TRBV5-1, the J call TRBJ1-1, with D perhaps TRBD1 (5 bases). Trimming pared 0 bases from V and 4 bases from J, leaving 16 bases between. CDR1 is SGHRS and CDR2 is YFSETQ in the germline V gene. CDR3 length equals 16 residues. Here the CDR3 reads CASSLAAGGVATEAFF. The DNA of the CDR3 is TGCGCCAGCAGCTTGGCTGCGGGGGGAGTAGCCACTGAAGCTTTCTTT.

The chain combines TRBV30 with TRBJ1-4, with unresolved D. The CDR3 is 14 amino acids. The germline V and J ends were trimmed by 1 base and 8 bases, with 14 bases remaining between them. CDR1 is GTSNPN, CDR2 SVGIG, per germline (reference sequence). The CDR3 sequence: CAWSGPGFGEKLFF. The DNA of the CDR3 is TGTGCCTGGAGTGGGCCGGGTTTCGGAGAAAAACTGTTTTTT.

This chain links TRBV11-2 with TRBJ1-2; tentative D call: TRBD1 (6 bases). Germline values: CDR1 SGHAT, CDR2 FQNNGV. The V end lost 1 base, the J end lost 3 bases, and 18 bases lay between the germline ends. The CDR3 runs 17 residues. CDR3 nucleotide sequence: TGTGCCAGCAGCTTAGTACGGGGGCGCGGGGTTCACTATGGCTACACCTTC. Translated, it gives CASSLVRGRGVHYGYTF.

The chain recombines TRBV18 with TRBJ2-5; possible D gene TRBD2, 5 bases. The assigned J gene may be wrong: the sequence end matches TRBJ2-7 better. Germline V gene data show CDR1 as KGHSH and CDR2 as LQKENI. This CDR3 has 14 residues. CDR3 coding DNA: TGTGCCAGCTCACTGAGTAGCGACCCCTACGAGCAGTACTTC. This translates into CASSLSSDPYEQYF.

V gene TRBV29-1 combines with J gene TRBJ2-3; D unresolved. This CDR3 comprises 12 residues. The V end lost 2 bases, the J end lost 5 bases, and 8 bases lay between the germline ends. The germline CDR1 and CDR2 sequences are SQVTM and ANQGSEA. The DNA for the CDR3 is TGCAGCGTTGAACGGGTGAAAGATACGCAGTATTTT. Residues: CSVERVKDTQYF.

As to this clone: At one boundary the junction diverges from the germline segment, which might be a read error. The V gene is TRBV6-1, the J gene TRBJ2-2, with 8 nucleotides matching TRBD1. Germline V gene data show CDR1 as MNHNS and CDR2 as SASEGT. This CDR3 is built from 17 residues. CDR3 nucleotide sequence: TGTGCCAGCAGTGAAGCGCTTGGGGACAGGAACAGCGGGGAGCTGTTTTTT. This sequence encodes CASSEALGDRNSGELFF.

This chain joins TRBV5-4 and TRBJ2-2; 8 bases line up with TRBD2. The CDR3 consists of 16 residues. V shed 4 bases and J 5 bases; nucleotides not matched to a gene: 10. Germline CDR1 SGHNT, CDR2 YYREEE (reference sequence). DNA of the CDR3: TGTGCCAGCAGCCATACTAGCGGAGAAAGGACCGGGGAGCTGTTTTTT. Protein product: CASSHTSGERTGELFF.

The gene calls are TRBV7-3 and TRBJ2-1, with TRBD2 identical over 9 bases. There are 16 residues in the CDR3. After removal of 3 bases from V and 7 bases from J, the junction contained 10 bases not matched to a gene. Germline V CDR1 and CDR2: SGHTA, FQGTGA. CDR3 loop: CASSFVAGAVGNEQFF. CDR3 in DNA: TGTGCCAGCAGCTTCGTAGCGGGAGCGGTAGGAAATGAGCAGTTCTTC.

The chain employs TRBV2 and TRBJ2-3; 8 nucleotides agree with TRBD2. Unmatched junction bases numbered 1, after V lost 9 bases and J lost 2 bases. Germline V gives CDR1 SNHLY, CDR2 FYNNEI. This CDR3 has 12 amino acids. CDR3 residues: CARRGVTDTQYF. In DNA form, the CDR3 reads TGTGCCAGGCGGGGGGTCACAGATACGCAGTATTTT.

This rearrangement joins TRBV19 to TRBJ2-2, with 9 positions matching TRBD2. Trimming removed 3 bases from V and 5 bases from J; junction bases left unmatched: 13. The CDR3 totals 18 residues. CDR1 is LNHDA and CDR2 is SQIVND in the germline V gene (reference sequence). CDR3 sequence: CASSMIGAGGPRTGELFF. For the CDR3, the DNA is TGTGCCAGTAGTATGATTGGCGCGGGAGGGCCACGAACCGGGGAGCTGTTTTTT. The full variable domain, in which reference TRBV19 and TRBJ2-2 provide the parts outside the CDR3, is DGGITQSPKYLFRKEGQNVTLSCEQNLNHDAMYWYRQDPGQGLRLIYYSQIVNDFQKGDIAEGYSVSREKKESFPLTVTSAQKNPTAFYLCASSMIGAGGPRTGELFFGEGSRLTVL.

This clone was counted a single time. The rearrangement joins TRBV28 to TRBJ2-3; 9 nucleotides align to TRBD1. The CDR3 sequence is 17 residues long. In germline, CDR1 is MDHEN, CDR2 SYDVKM. V trimming: 3 bases; J trimming: 1 base; junction bases outside the gene matches: 8. The CDR3 nucleotides read TGTGCCAGCAGTTTCCCTGGGACAGGGCCCGGCACAGATACGCAGTATTTT. Translating gives CASSFPGTGPGTDTQYF. The full variable domain, its missing parts supplied by reference TRBV28 and TRBJ2-3, is DVKVTQSSRYLVKRTGEKVFLECVQDMDHENMFWYRQDPGLGLRLIYFSYDVKMKEKGDIPEGYSVSREKKERFSLILESASTNQTSMYLCASSFPGTGPGTDTQYFGPGTRLTVL.

This chain links TRBV19 with TRBJ1-2; TRBD1 might be the D (6 bases). The ends were cut back, 4 bases at V and 4 bases at J, with 13 bases in the middle. CDR3 length equals 14 residues. Germline CDR1 reads LNHDA; CDR2 reads SQIVND (reference sequence). The CDR3 is CASSKRGEAYGYTF. CDR3 sequence (DNA): TGTGCCAGTAGTAAGAGGGGGGAGGCCTATGGCTACACCTTC.

The gene calls are TRBV11-3 and TRBJ2-3; 9 bases agree with TRBD2. Trimming removed 5 bases from V and 6 bases from J; junction bases left unmatched: 3. Germline values: CDR1 SGHNT, CDR2 YENEEA. The CDR3 extends over 13 amino acids. The chain's CDR3 is CASSRGRADTQYF. The CDR3 DNA reads as TGTGCCAGCAGCCGCGGGAGGGCTGATACGCAGTATTTT.